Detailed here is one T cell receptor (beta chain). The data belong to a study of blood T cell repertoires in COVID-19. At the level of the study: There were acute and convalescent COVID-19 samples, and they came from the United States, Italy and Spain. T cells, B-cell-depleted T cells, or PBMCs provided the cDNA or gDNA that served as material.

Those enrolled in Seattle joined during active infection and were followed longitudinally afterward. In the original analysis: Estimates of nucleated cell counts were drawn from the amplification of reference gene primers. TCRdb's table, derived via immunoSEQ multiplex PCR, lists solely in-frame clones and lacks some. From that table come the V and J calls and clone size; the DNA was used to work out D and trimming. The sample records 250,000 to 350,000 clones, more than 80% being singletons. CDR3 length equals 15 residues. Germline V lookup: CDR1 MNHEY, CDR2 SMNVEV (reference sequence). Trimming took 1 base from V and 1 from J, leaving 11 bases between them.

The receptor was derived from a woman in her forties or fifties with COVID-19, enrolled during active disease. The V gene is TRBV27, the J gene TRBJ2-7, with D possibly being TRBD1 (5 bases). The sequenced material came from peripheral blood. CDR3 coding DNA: TGTGCCAGCAGTTTATTCCCCGACAGTTCCTACGAGCAGTACTTC. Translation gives CASSLFPDSSYEQYF.